The source of this T cell receptor (beta chain) is a study of blood T cell repertoires in COVID-19 (dated by TCRdb to about 2020). Turning to the overall study: Collaborator samples came from the United States, Italy and Spain and covered acute and convalescent phases of COVID-19. The material from the prospective study consisted of cDNA or gDNA derived from T cells, B-cell-depleted T cells, or PBMCs. Deeply sampled blood TCRbeta repertoires from subjects exposed to, actively infected with, or recovered from COVID-19 were included in the dataset. The repertoires were made available in a free public database intended to serve as a resource for research on the immune response to SARS-CoV-2. The samples were drawn from two sources: the first 160 participants of the ongoing ImmuneRACE study, and over 1,000 subjects contributed by 6 global collaborators. Sample metadata almost always included a de-identified subject ID, COVID-19 status, age in years and sex. HLA class I and class II types, where available, came from metadata supplied by the sample provider rather than from assay-based typing. What the study reported, not specific to this receptor: How much clinical and demographic metadata was included differed by source and by participant, and the metadata was provided uncurated.

As concerns this clone: This receptor's antigen is unknown. It has no much larger one-base neighbor in the sample; base qualities were not kept.

TCRbeta CDR3 regions were amplified from genomic DNA using the immunoSEQ Assay, a bias-controlled multiplex PCR. The authors' pipeline ran thus. Nucleated cell counts per sample were estimated from amplification of reference gene primers within the assay. To quantify the absolute abundance of each unique TCRbeta CDR3 rearrangement, sequence reads were collapsed and filtered. Productive Simpson clonality was computed per sample as the square root of Simpson's diversity index over productive rearrangements. The source is immuneACCESS, and TCRdb retained only in-frame sequences with V and J called. Part of the clones is not carried over; for the studies checked, unresolved V genes explain less than half of this, and the remainder is unexplained. Clonal size and the V and J genes are those of that table, whereas D and trimming came from the DNA. The sample records tens of thousands of clones, approximately 91% of which are singletons. Jointly, the top ten make up about 3.4% of the sample.

Whole blood was collected in K2EDTA tubes by collaborating institutions according to the institutions' own protocols. For TCRbeta analysis, collaborator samples were shipped as frozen whole blood, as isolated PBMCs, or as DNA extracted from either sample type. This receptor was obtained from a woman between 65 and 79 years old with acute or convalescent COVID-19. Source material: peripheral blood.

The nucleotides are TGTGCCAGCAGCCGGACTAGCGGGGGGGCGGGGACCCAGTACTTC. Its translation is CASSRTSGGAGTQYF. The receptor chain draws on TRBV3-1 (or the pseudogene TRBV3-2) and TRBJ2-5; 15 bases in between match TRBD2. From the cysteine through the phenylalanine, the CDR3 covers 15 amino acids. Of all the DNA, just the CDR3 is kept, 45 bases in frame from base 1. CDR1 and CDR2 were assigned from the germline V gene (reference sequence) as LGHDT and YNNKEL. Trimming removed 4 bases from V and 7 bases from J; the gene matches leave 4 bases unexplained.